The 29 T cell receptor beta chains in this list originate from one sample, sequenced in a study of T-cell memory formation after mild COVID-19. Using its own MiXCR run on the 5' RACE reads, TCRdb lists one record per CDR3 protein. The sample consists of 350,000 to 400,000 distinct CDR3 sequences, under 25% of them appearing once. The material sequenced was PBMCs or a T cell subset sorted from them (not recorded which). The source of these receptors is an adult woman who had mild COVID-19 (a few samples of this study predate the infection). Cell type and time point are not known.

The chain has TRBV15 and TRBJ2-3; D might be TRBD2 (6 bases). The CDR3 has 15 residues. V dropped 1 base and J dropped 2 bases, with 10 bases sitting between them. Germline CDR1 is LNHNV and CDR2 is YYDKDF (reference sequence). Here the CDR3 reads CATSRVLAPTDTQYF. The CDR3, as DNA: TGTGCCACCAGCAGAGTGCTAGCGCCCACAGATACGCAGTATTTT. Full variable domain (rest looked up from reference TRBV15 and TRBJ2-3): DAMVIQNPRYQVTQFGKPVTLSCSQTLNHNVMYWYQQKSSQAPKLLFHYYDKDFNNEADTPDNFQSRRPNTSFCFLDIRSPGLGDTAMYLCATSRVLAPTDTQYFGPGTRLTVL.

The J gene is TRBJ2-5, the V gene TRBV20-1; 11 bases match TRBD2. The germline gives CDR1 DFQATT, CDR2 SNEGSKA (reference sequence). This CDR3 spans 14 amino acids. V was pared by 5 bases and J by 8 bases, with 10 bases of the junction left unmatched. This CDR3 is CSADIAGGGETQYF. The CDR3 nucleotides read TGCAGTGCTGACATAGCGGGAGGGGGGGAAACCCAGTACTTC.

J is TRBJ1-2 and V is TRBV9; D gene ambiguous. Germline-derived CDR1 and CDR2 are SGDLS and YYNGEE. The CDR3 runs to 11 residues. Trimming removed 3 bases at V and 10 bases at J, with 10 bases between. CDR3 in amino acids: CASSAQTVYTF. The CDR3 DNA follows: TGTGCCAGCAGCGCTCAGACGGTCTACACCTTC.

The count of this clonotype is one. CDR3 bases: TGCAGTGCTAGGACTACTAGCGGGAGAACAAATGAGCAGTTCTTC. Encoded protein: CSARTTSGRTNEQFF. J is TRBJ2-1 and V is TRBV20-1, with 11 bases that match TRBD2. V was clipped by 3 bases and J by 7 bases; unmatched bases: 8. This CDR3 has 15 amino acids. The germline V gene encodes CDR1 DFQATT and CDR2 SNEGSKA (reference sequence).

The V and J genes are TRBV20-1 and TRBJ2-7; 7 positions agree with TRBD1. This CDR3 has 13 amino acids. With V trimmed by 6 bases and J by 1 base, 6 bases remained unmatched. Germline V gene lookup returns CDR1 DFQATT and CDR2 SNEGSKA (reference sequence). The CDR3: CSARDSSSYEQYF. The DNA for the CDR3 is TGCAGTGCCAGGGACAGCAGTTCCTACGAGCAGTACTTC.

This clonotype was detected a few times. The chain carries TRBV3-1 and TRBJ2-7; 13 nucleotides agree with TRBD2. With V trimmed by 4 bases and J by 1 base, 7 bases remained unmatched. The CDR3 is made up of 17 amino acids. Germline V gene lookup returns CDR1 LGHDT and CDR2 YNNKEL (reference sequence). The CDR3 loop reads CASSPRTSGGRSYEQYF. The CDR3, as DNA: TGTGCCAGCAGCCCCCGGACTAGCGGGGGCCGATCCTACGAGCAGTACTTC.

This clonotype was observed a few times. The CDR3 here is CSARKENADTQYF. The CDR3 bases are TGCAGTGCTAGAAAAGAAAATGCCGATACGCAGTATTTT. This chain links TRBV20-1 with TRBJ2-3; D is ambiguous. CDR1 and CDR2 (germline): DFQATT, SNEGSKA (reference sequence). This CDR3 comprises 13 residues. Trimming pared 2 bases from V and 6 bases from J, leaving 12 bases between.

This clonotype was recorded a few times. This chain uses TRBV7-9 with TRBJ2-1; TRBD2 matches at 9 bases. CDR1 and CDR2 (germline): SEHNR, FQNEAQ (reference sequence). V was pared by 5 bases and J by 2 bases, with 7 bases of the junction left unmatched. The CDR3 spans 16 residues. CDR3 sequence reads: CASSPGSGRAYNEQFF. CDR3 in DNA: TGTGCCAGCAGCCCAGGTAGCGGGAGAGCCTACAATGAGCAGTTCTTC.

The chain couples TRBV12-3 or TRBV12-4 to TRBJ2-3, with TRBD1 identical over 7 bases. CDR3 length: 12 amino acids. The J segment lost 12 bases and the V segment lost 8 bases, leaving 11 bases of the junction unmatched. DNA of the CDR3: TGTGCCAGCGGCCCAATACAGGGGTCCCAGTATTTT. Encoded protein: CASGPIQGSQYF.

The chain combines TRBV18 with TRBJ2-3, with D perhaps TRBD1 (5 bases). The CDR3 contains 17 residues. Germline CDR1 and CDR2: KGHSH and LQKENI. The ends were cut back, 3 bases at V and 7 bases at J, with 23 bases in the middle. CDR3 coding DNA: TGTGCCAGCTCACCCCCACGAGACAGCTCTATCAGGAATACGCAGTATTTT. It translates to CASSPPRDSSIRNTQYF. Full variable domain (outside the CDR3, taken from reference TRBV18 and TRBJ2-3): NAGVMQNPRHLVRRRGQEARLRCSPMKGHSHVYWYRQLPEEGLKFMVYLQKENIIDESGMPKERFSAEFPKEGPSILRIQQVVRGDSAAYFCASSPPRDSSIRNTQYFGPGTRLTVL.

There are a few counts of this clonotype. The V and J genes are TRBV20-1 and TRBJ2-7; 8 bases match TRBD1. V gave up 7 bases and J gave up 3 bases; unmatched junction bases: 8. This CDR3 has 13 amino acids. In germline, CDR1 is DFQATT, CDR2 SNEGSKA (reference sequence). CDR3 nucleotide sequence: TGCAGTGTACAGGACAGGGAAAGCTACGAGCAGTACTTC. The encoded protein is CSVQDRESYEQYF.

This clonotype appeared a few times. The chain recombines TRBV5-1 with TRBJ1-2; D gene ambiguous. Trimming removed 0 bases at V and 4 bases at J, with 10 bases between. Germline CDR1 SGHRS, CDR2 YFSETQ. The CDR3 totals 14 residues. The CDR3 nucleotides are TGCGCCAGCAGCTTGGCCCAGGAATCCTATGGCTACACCTTC. This sequence encodes CASSLAQESYGYTF.

This clonotype was counted many times. The chain employs TRBV11-2 and TRBJ1-1, with D possibly matching TRBD1 (6 bases). The CDR3 is made up of 15 amino acids. Deletions cut 1 base from V and 0 bases from J, with 9 bases between. CDR1 is SGHAT, CDR2 FQNNGV, per germline. CDR3 DNA: TGTGCCAGCAGCTTAGGGTCAGGGGTGAACACTGAAGCTTTCTTT. Translated, it gives CASSLGSGVNTEAFF.

The V and J genes are TRBV6-5 and TRBJ2-7; 11 bases map to TRBD1. The CDR3 has 15 residues. Germline-derived CDR1 and CDR2 are MNHEY and SVGAGI. V was clipped by 9 bases and J by 0 bases; unmatched bases: 7. The chain's CDR3 is CASNPGTGGSYEQYF. The CDR3 DNA is TGTGCCAGTAATCCCGGGACAGGGGGCTCCTACGAGCAGTACTTC.

This clonotype came up many times. This sequence joins TRBV5-1 and TRBJ2-7; 8 positions match TRBD1. CDR3 length equals 12 residues. Germline-derived CDR1 and CDR2 are SGHRS and YFSETQ. The trim removed 5 bases at V and 7 bases at J, leaving 5 bases unmatched. The CDR3 is CASRTGVGEQYF. The CDR3 region has the DNA TGCGCCAGCAGGACAGGGGTAGGGGAGCAGTACTTC. Full variable domain (outside the CDR3, taken from reference TRBV5-1 and TRBJ2-7): KAGVTQTPRYLIKTRGQQVTLSCSPISGHRSVSWYQQTPGQGLQFLFEYFSETQRNKGNFPGRFSGRQFSNSRSEMNVSTLELGDSALYLCASRTGVGEQYFGPGTRLTVT.

This clonotype was seen a few times. J is TRBJ1-2 and V is TRBV4-2, with D possibly matching TRBD1 (6 bases). The CDR3 has 16 amino acids. Trimming shortened V by 0 bases and J by 6 bases, and 17 bases separated the two germline ends. Germline V lookup: CDR1 LGHNA, CDR2 YNFKEQ. The CDR3 here is CASSQEAGGFSDGYTF. The CDR3 DNA follows: TGTGCCAGCAGCCAAGAAGCCGGGGGCTTCTCGGATGGCTACACCTTC.

The chain is built from TRBV5-1 and TRBJ2-1, with 13 positions matching TRBD2. From germline, CDR1 is SGHRS and CDR2 YFSETQ. CDR3 length equals 18 residues. V shed 2 bases, J shed 0 bases, and the junction held 5 bases outside the gene matches. The DNA for the CDR3 is TGCGCCAGCAGCTTCCAGGGACTAGCGGGGAGCTCCTACAATGAGCAGTTCTTC. Translating gives CASSFQGLAGSSYNEQFF.

This clonotype turned up a few times. The chain uses TRBV12-3 or TRBV12-4 and TRBJ1-2; TRBD1 might be the D (5 bases). The CDR3 is 16 amino acids. Trimming left V 6 bases short and J 2 bases short, with 19 bases between. The CDR3 nucleotides read TGTGCCAGCAGCCGGTTTTCGACAGCCACCAACTATGGCTACACCTTC. Its protein is CASSRFSTATNYGYTF.

V is TRBV30 and J is TRBJ2-3; 7 nucleotides agree with TRBD2. Germline CDR1 reads GTSNPN; CDR2 reads SVGIG (reference sequence). The CDR3 sequence is 15 residues long. The trim removed 3 bases at V and 3 bases at J, leaving 9 bases unmatched. CDR3: CAWSGAGPLTDTQYF. The CDR3 DNA reads TGTGCCTGGAGCGGAGCGGGGCCCTTAACAGATACGCAGTATTTT.

A few counts support this clonotype. The V gene is TRBV3-1, the J gene TRBJ2-3; no clear D gene. The CDR3 consists of 13 residues. Germline V CDR1 and CDR2: LGHDT, YNNKEL (reference sequence). V dropped 4 bases and J dropped 5 bases, with 10 bases sitting between them. The CDR3 protein is CASSRWAQDTQYF. CDR3 in DNA: TGTGCCAGCAGCCGGTGGGCCCAAGATACGCAGTATTTT.

V usage is TRBV5-1 and J usage is TRBJ2-7, with 10 bases that match TRBD1. Germline V gene lookup returns CDR1 SGHRS and CDR2 YFSETQ. Germline trimming cut 3 bases from V and 0 bases from J; bases unmatched to any gene: 0. The CDR3 consists of 14 residues. This CDR3 is CASSWDRGSYEQYF. The CDR3 region has the DNA TGCGCCAGCAGCTGGGACAGGGGCTCCTACGAGCAGTACTTC.

There are a few counts of this clonotype. The V call is TRBV21-1, the J call TRBJ2-7; TRBD1 is the table's D call, not checked against the DNA. TRBV21-1 constitutes a pseudogene. This CDR3 region has 15 residues. CDR3 loop: CASSDRDRSSYEQYF. CDR3 DNA sequence: TGTGCCAGCAGCGACCGGGACAGGAGCTCCTACGAGCAGTACTTC.

As DNA, the CDR3 is TGTGCCAGCAGCTTAGCTTTGGAGTCCTACAATGAGCAGTTCTTC. It translates to CASSLALESYNEQFF. The chain recombines TRBV7-2 with TRBJ2-1; unclear D gene. Trimming left V 0 bases short and J 1 base short, with 7 bases between. The germline CDR1 and CDR2 sequences are SGHTA and FQGNSA. The CDR3 contains 15 residues.

In this sample, this clonotype turned up many times. The chain uses TRBV7-8 and TRBJ2-3, with D maybe TRBD1 (5 bases). V lost 2 bases and J 0 bases, leaving 9 bases between the germline ends. This CDR3 contains 15 residues. CDR1 and CDR2 (germline): SGHVS, FQNEAQ. CDR3 region: CASSLQGLSTDTQYF. CDR3 nucleotide sequence: TGTGCCAGCAGCTTACAGGGTCTAAGCACAGATACGCAGTATTTT.

The sample holds a few counts of this clonotype. The chain recombines TRBV7-9 with TRBJ2-1; a possible D gene is TRBD2 (6 bases). The V gene lost 3 bases and the J gene lost 3 bases, with 15 bases spanning the gap. Germline CDR1 SEHNR, CDR2 FQNEAQ (reference sequence). This CDR3 comprises 16 residues. CDR3 DNA sequence: TGTGCCAGCAGCTTGGCCCGGGACTCCTACTACAATGAGCAGTTCTTC. Translation: CASSLARDSYYNEQFF.

V gene TRBV16 combines with J gene TRBJ1-6; D gene uncertain. The CDR3 spans 14 residues. V was shortened by 3 bases and J by 8 bases, with 11 bases between the two germline ends. Germline V lookup: CDR1 KGHSY, CDR2 FQNENV. The CDR3 protein is CASSQPHEDSPLHF. The CDR3 DNA sequence: TGTGCCAGCAGCCAGCCACATGAAGATTCACCCCTCCACTTT.

The CDR3 here is CASRQGRNQPQHF. In DNA form, the CDR3 reads TGTGCCAGCAGACAGGGTAGGAATCAGCCCCAGCATTTT. V usage is TRBV12-3 or TRBV12-4 and J usage is TRBJ1-5; tentatively, D is TRBD1 (6 bases). The CDR3 length is 13 residues. V lost 6 bases to trimming and J lost 4 bases, with 10 bases between them.

CDR3 region: CASSLEGLEGYTF. The CDR3 bases are TGTGCCAGCAGTTTGGAGGGCCTGGAAGGCTACACCTTC. The chain carries TRBV27 and TRBJ1-2; D ambiguous. Germline V CDR1 and CDR2: MNHEY, SMNVEV (reference sequence). V was cut by 3 bases and J by 8 bases, with 13 bases left in between. The CDR3 consists of 13 residues.

This clonotype occurred many times. The chain links TRBV25-1 to TRBJ2-7, with 9 bases identical to TRBD1. V lost 6 bases to trimming and J lost 4 bases; unmatched junction nucleotides: 10. This CDR3 has 15 residues. From germline, CDR1 is MGHDK and CDR2 SYGVNS. The CDR3 is CASRDIGTGSYEQYF. The CDR3 region has the DNA TGTGCCAGCAGGGATATCGGGACAGGGTCATACGAGCAGTACTTC.